Below, 8 T cell receptor beta chains from the same sample are listed, as sequenced in a study of T cells in Graves' hyperthyroidism and ophthalmopathy. Amplified TCR beta CDR3 regions came from RNA transcripts. The HTBI primer set drove a first-round RT-PCR of the TCR CDR3. A single record per CDR3 protein comes from TCRdb applying MiXCR to the multiplex PCR reads. This table holds a few hundred thousand distinct CDR3 sequences, approximately 15% found once. Material for sequencing was blood. The receptor source for this set is a woman aged 40 to 50 with Graves' hyperthyroidism that later progressed to Graves' ophthalmopathy.

This clonotype has just a few counts. The chain links TRBV3-1 to TRBJ1-3; D not certain. Germline V gives CDR1 LGHDT, CDR2 YNNKEL (reference sequence). V was clipped by 0 bases and J by 2 bases, with 8 bases between them. The CDR3 is 15 amino acids. The chain's CDR3 is CASSQDRMAGNTIYF. In DNA form, the CDR3 reads TGTGCCAGCAGCCAAGATCGGATGGCTGGAAACACCATATATTTT.

This clonotype was seen repeatedly, ten times or more. The chain links TRBV9 to TRBJ2-1; D is ambiguous. V lost 3 bases to trimming and J lost 2 bases, with 9 bases between them. The CDR3 runs to 14 residues. CDR1 and CDR2 (germline): SGDLS, YYNGEE. The CDR3 spells CASSDLGTYNEQFF. The DNA for the CDR3 is TGTGCCAGCAGCGACCTAGGGACCTACAATGAGCAGTTCTTC.

This clonotype was counted only a few times. CDR3 nucleotide sequence: TGTGCCAGCAAAGGGAGTAAAGGAAACACCATATATTTT. Translating gives CASKGSKGNTIYF. V is TRBV12-3 or TRBV12-4 and J is TRBJ1-3, with D unresolved. The CDR3 is 13 amino acids. V lost 7 bases, J lost 4 bases, and 11 bases lay in between.

The chain joins TRBV30 to TRBJ2-3; 8 bases map to TRBD2. The CDR3 has 15 amino acids. CDR1 and CDR2 (germline): GTSNPN, SVGIG (reference sequence). J lost 1 base, V lost 3 bases, and 6 bases had no gene match. The CDR3 reads CAWRAAGEGTDTQYF. CDR3 sequence (DNA): TGTGCCTGGAGGGCAGCGGGAGAAGGCACAGATACGCAGTATTTT.

A word on this clonotype: A single base separates this from a much larger clone, so it may be a read error. The chain employs TRBV18 and TRBJ2-1; the match to TRBD2 covers 8 bases. CDR3 length equals 14 residues. The germline V gene has CDR1 KGHSH and CDR2 LQKENI. The CDR3 DNA is TGTGCCATCTCACCAATCCTCCGGGAGGGCCGAAAGTTCTTC. Its protein is CAISPILREGRKFF.

In this sample, this clonotype turned up a few times. The chain has TRBV2 and TRBJ1-2; 7 bases are shared with TRBD1. The CDR3 is made up of 14 amino acids. V was clipped by 6 bases and J by 4 bases; unmatched bases: 8. In germline, CDR1 is SNHLY, CDR2 FYNNEI. The CDR3 DNA reads TGTGCCAGCAGACACAGGGGTTTTGGCTATGGCTACACCTTC. This codes for CASRHRGFGYGYTF.

The CDR3 here is CASSFGRGSPLHF. The CDR3 DNA follows: TGTGCCAGCAGTTTCGGGCGGGGTTCACCCCTCCACTTT. The rearrangement uses TRBV27 and TRBJ1-6; D is uncertain. V was clipped by 3 bases and J by 9 bases, with 9 bases between them. Germline assignment: CDR1 MNHEY and CDR2 SMNVEV (reference sequence). CDR3 length: 13 residues.

The table lists this clonotype with many counts. The rearrangement links TRBV28 to TRBJ1-1, with D perhaps matching TRBD1 (6 bases). The V end lost 5 bases, the J end lost 7 bases, and 11 bases lay between the germline ends. Per the germline V gene, CDR1 is MDHEN and CDR2 is SYDVKM. The CDR3 runs to 12 residues. The CDR3 region has the DNA TGTGCCAGCAGTCCGGGGGCCCGTGAAGCTTTCTTT. It specifies CASSPGAREAFF.